This note documents a single T cell receptor beta chain sequence. There is no known antigen for this receptor. The input lacks base qualities; no much larger clone sits a single base away. The donors were healthy, HIV-negative adults who had no recently reported acute infections or vaccinations. All donors were Caucasian adults living in Nashville, Tennessee, USA. Magnetic negative selection was used to enrich CD4+ T cells, after which naive cells were positively selected on CD45RA and the negative fraction became the memory subset. Blood was obtained by leukapheresis, after which PBMCs were separated by Ficoll-Histopaque density gradient centrifugation and cryopreserved in liquid nitrogen vapor phase. Analytical flow cytometry was used to check the purity and quantity of every magnetically sorted T cell population. Each sorted fraction had its genomic DNA isolated and then quantified by UV absorbance on a Nanodrop 2000c.

The CDR3 runs 15 amino acids, cysteine and phenylalanine included. Only CDR3 DNA is held: 45 bases, read in frame from base 1. Trimming accounts for 4 bases at V and 2 bases at J, while the number of junction bases matched to no gene is 3. As encoded in the germline V gene, CDR1 is MNHEY while CDR2 is SVGAGI. TCR CDR3 regions were amplified from genomic DNA by multiplex PCR using the deep immunoSEQ assay. Genomic DNA extracted from each cell subset was distributed evenly over all wells of several immunoSEQ 96-well plates, and each plate served as one replicate. For sorted subsets, approximately 200 ng of genomic DNA, equivalent to 25,000 to 35,000 T cell genomes, went into each replicate PCR. Purified libraries were quantified with a Qubit 3.0 fluorometer, sized on a Bioanalyzer 2100, and re-quantified with the KAPA Library Quantification kit. Each immunoSEQ 96-well plate was sequenced on its own single-read 150-cycle Illumina NextSeq 550 flow cell. From the authors' description of their analysis: Because the immunoSEQ output included only junctional sequences and no quality scores, the filtering could not be the same as the filtering used for full-length reads. To assign V/J genes and CDR3, sequences were annotated against IMGT germline references using PyIR, a Python wrapper for IgBLAST v1.9. Reads were removed for weak V/J assignments (E-value above 1e-6), missing CDR3, stop codons, out-of-frame junctions, or ambiguous translated residues. V3J clonotypes were defined by identical inferred V gene, J gene, and CDR3 amino acid sequence. The percentage overlap between two repertoires was calculated by dividing the number of shared unique clonotypes by the size of the smaller repertoire. Repertoire richness was assessed with RTK rarefaction, the Chao1 estimator, and Recon v2.1 estimates of unobserved clonotypes. Generation probabilities were computed with OLGA for all TCRbeta clonotypes obtained by the gDNA method from four donors. Entries here come from immuneACCESS through TCRdb and include only in-frame sequences with V and J called. Some clones fail to appear in such tables; in the studies checked, an unresolved V gene covers under half of the shortfall, and the cause of the remainder is unknown. The V and J calls and clone size were taken over from that table, and D and trimming were inferred from the DNA. The sample table records about 2.5 million clones; 85% to 95% of these occur just once. Approximately 0.4% of the sample is taken by the ten largest.

This sample was included in a study of shared clonotypes between healthy human individuals (TCRdb year 2020). Turning to the overall study: A couple of women and a few men aged 18 to 49 years were included in the cohort. Leukapheresis yielded between about 0.9 and 8.9 billion PBMCs per donor. To estimate repertoire size and how much clonotypes are shared between individuals, the study performed deep sequencing of blood TCR repertoires from five healthy adults. For each donor, three plates each were used for CD4 naive and CD4 memory, two plates were used for CD8 naive, and one plate was used for CD8 memory. To increase sequencing depth and limit assay-specific biases, different laboratories used diverse techniques to prepare libraries and sequence TCR repertoires. The investigation overall reported the following: Based on pairwise subsampling, the degree of clonotype sharing among donors was expected to be affected by sequencing depth. The genetic and exposure-history diversity represented was limited by the small number of donors. Incomplete sequencing was indicated by rarefaction of sorted-subset datasets, despite the large sequencing depth. Clonotypes shared by all four sorted-subset donors showed higher generation probabilities than non-shared clonotypes. Naive subsets generally had larger estimated clonotype richness than memory subsets did. Sampling was limited to blood, and TCR repertoires in tissue likely differ from TCR repertoires in blood. When several donors were compared, the shared fraction of clonotypes was about 5.5% for naive CD4, roughly 3.3% for naive CD8, 2% to 2.5% for memory CD4, and 0.35% to 0.4% for memory CD8.

The sequence was obtained from a man aged 18 to 35 in good health. Some clones in this sample may be carry-over from other donors' samples. Recombination linked TRBV6-5 to TRBJ2-1; TRBD2 fits 9 bases in the junction. Material: naive CD4+ T cells from PBMCs. Taken with the paper, the label for cell subset or site translates to: CD45RA+ positively selected. The CDR3 protein: CASSSGTSTYNEQFF. The DNA reads as follows: TGTGCCAGCAGTTCCGGGACTAGCACCTACAATGAGCAGTTCTTC.